The 29 T cell receptor beta chains in this list originate from one sample, sequenced in a study of blood T cells in healthy people across ages. Together with a sample-barcoded 5' primer, a J-beta primer mix was included in a second PCR lasting about 7 to 11 cycles. TCRdb recomputed calls from the 5' RACE reads with MiXCR, one row per CDR3 protein. The data contain 450,000 to 700,000 distinct CDR3 sequences, 25% to 30% of them singletons. The sequenced sample was blood. These receptors were obtained from a woman in her seventies in good health.

This chain connects TRBV2 to TRBJ2-5, with D hard to call. The J call may be incorrect, as the DNA end agrees better with TRBJ2-1. The CDR3 runs to 13 residues. Germline V gene lookup returns CDR1 SNHLY and CDR2 FYNNEI. In DNA, the CDR3 is TGTGCCAGCAGTGAAATAGTTTACAATGAGCAGTTCTTC. Protein: CASSEIVYNEQFF.

This clonotype showed up just once. The chain links TRBV19 to TRBJ2-1; 10 nucleotides match TRBD1. V lost 6 bases to trimming and J lost 2 bases; unmatched junction nucleotides: 1. There are 14 residues in the CDR3. Germline loops: CDR1 LNHDA, CDR2 SQIVND (reference sequence). The CDR3 DNA reads as TGTGCCAGTAGCGGGACAGGGGCCTACAATGAGCAGTTCTTC. It encodes CASSGTGAYNEQFF.

The chain recombines TRBV12-3 or TRBV12-4 with TRBJ2-5; D gene unclear. This CDR3 region has 14 residues. Trimming took 6 bases from V and 4 from J, leaving 15 bases between them. The CDR3 coding sequence is TGTGCCAGCAGCCCAATATTCGGAATAGAGACCCAGTACTTC. This codes for CASSPIFGIETQYF.

The rearrangement links TRBV20-1 to TRBJ1-4; D unresolved. Between the trimmed V and J ends, which lost 3 bases and 8 bases, there was a span of 10 bases. The CDR3 totals 12 residues. Germline loops: CDR1 DFQATT, CDR2 SNEGSKA (reference sequence). CDR3 sequence: CSARRTSEKLFF. The CDR3 DNA reads as TGCAGTGCTAGGAGGACTTCGGAAAAACTGTTTTTT.

This clonotype showed up just a few times. The V and J genes are TRBV12-3 or TRBV12-4 and TRBJ1-3, with a tentative D call TRBD1 (6 bases). The CDR3 length is 14 residues. The V gene lost 7 bases and the J gene lost 6 bases, with 16 bases spanning the gap. CDR3 amino acids: CASNQGRKENTIYF. In DNA, the CDR3 is TGTGCCAGCAATCAGGGGAGGAAAGAAAACACCATATATTTT.

A few counts support this clonotype. This chain uses TRBV12-3 or TRBV12-4 with TRBJ1-2, with 8 bases identical to TRBD1. The length of the CDR3 is 12 residues. V lost 10 bases, J lost 7 bases, and 8 bases stayed unmatched. The CDR3 DNA reads as TGTGCCACCAAAAGGACAGGGACTGGCTACACCTTC. This sequence encodes CATKRTGTGYTF.

The V and J genes are TRBV5-1 and TRBJ1-5; 9 positions match TRBD1. The CDR3 spans 17 residues. CDR1 and CDR2 from the germline V gene are SGHRS and YFSETQ. J lost 2 bases, V lost 7 bases, and 13 bases had no gene match. The chain's CDR3 is CASLVPGQGGGNQPQHF. DNA for the CDR3: TGCGCCAGCCTCGTCCCGGGACAGGGAGGAGGCAATCAGCCCCAGCATTTT.

The chain joins TRBV7-2 to TRBJ1-2; unclear D gene. Per germline, CDR1 SGHTA and CDR2 FQGNSA. Trimming stripped 5 bases from V and 2 bases from J, with 12 bases between. The CDR3 runs 14 residues. The CDR3 is CASSITPGNYGYTF. The DNA for the CDR3 is TGTGCCAGCAGCATTACGCCTGGGAACTATGGCTACACCTTC.

A few counts support this clonotype. This chain joins TRBV7-3 and TRBJ2-7; the D call may be TRBD1 or TRBD2 (5 bases each). The germline V gene has CDR1 SGHTA and CDR2 FQGTGA. Trimming removed 5 bases from V and 4 bases from J, with 15 bases in between. CDR3 length: 14 amino acids. CDR3 sequence reads: CASSPSGTGYEQYF. The CDR3 DNA reads TGTGCCAGCAGCCCCTCCGGGACGGGTTACGAGCAGTACTTC.

This clonotype was seen only a few times. A much larger clone lies one base from this, so it may be a read error. This chain connects TRBV7-9 to TRBJ1-4; 7 bases match TRBD1. CDR3 size: 14 residues. Per germline, CDR1 SEHNR and CDR2 FQNEAQ (reference sequence). The trim removed 6 bases at V and 8 bases at J, leaving 9 bases unmatched. The DNA of the CDR3 is TGTGCCAGCAGATGGACAGGAGGAGGGGAAAAACTGTTTTTT. Amino acid sequence: CASRWTGGGEKLFF.

A few counts support this clonotype. The genes are TRBV7-2 and TRBJ2-7, with TRBD2 matching 10 bases. V dropped 5 bases and J dropped 3; count of bases not matched to a gene: 7. The CDR3 contains 15 residues. Germline lookup yields CDR1 SGHTA and CDR2 FQGNSA. CDR3 loop: CASSATSGVNYEQYF. CDR3 DNA sequence: TGTGCCAGCAGCGCCACTAGCGGGGTTAACTACGAGCAGTACTTC.

The chain combines TRBV4-2 with TRBJ2-3, with 8 bases fitting TRBD1. Trimming removed 3 bases from V and 4 bases from J; junction bases left unmatched: 6. This CDR3 contains 15 residues. Per germline, CDR1 LGHNA and CDR2 YNFKEQ. The DNA of the CDR3 is TGTGCCAGCAGCCACGGACAGGGAGTGGCAGATACGCAGTATTTT. Its protein product is CASSHGQGVADTQYF.

This clonotype was counted ten times or more. This chain uses TRBV20-1 with TRBJ1-2; no firm D call. V lost 0 bases and J 4 bases, leaving 12 bases between the germline ends. The CDR3 totals 14 residues. Germline V gene lookup returns CDR1 DFQATT and CDR2 SNEGSKA (reference sequence). DNA for the CDR3: TGCAGTGCTAGAGACTCCCGGGTCATCTATGGCTACACCTTC. Amino acids: CSARDSRVIYGYTF.

There are many counts of this clonotype. The rearrangement uses TRBV29-1 and TRBJ1-2; no firm D call. Germline V CDR1 and CDR2: SQVTM, ANQGSEA. This CDR3 has 9 residues. With 2 bases removed from V and 7 bases from J, the gap between germline ends came to 2 bases. CDR3 DNA: TGCAGCGTTGAATCTGGCTACACCTTC. This sequence encodes CSVESGYTF.

V usage is TRBV29-1 and J usage is TRBJ2-5; D is possibly TRBD1 (6 bases). The J call may be faulty, since TRBJ2-7 better matches the DNA end. This CDR3 spans 14 amino acids. Per the germline V gene, CDR1 is SQVTM and CDR2 is ANQGSEA. CDR3 DNA sequence: TGCAGCGCCCAGGACAGCGCCACCCCCTACGAGCAGTACTTC. It encodes CSAQDSATPYEQYF.

This clonotype turned up a few times. The chain recombines TRBV10-3 with TRBJ1-2; 7 bases match TRBD1. V trimming: 2 bases; J trimming: 2 bases; junction bases outside the gene matches: 5. Germline V gives CDR1 ENHRY, CDR2 SYGVKD. The length of the CDR3 is 15 residues. The CDR3 spells CAISEGQVLNYGYTF. The CDR3, as DNA: TGTGCCATCAGTGAGGGACAGGTGCTAAACTATGGCTACACCTTC.

V and J are TRBV7-2 and TRBJ1-3; D ambiguous. Germline V gives CDR1 SGHTA, CDR2 FQGNSA. Trimming took off 5 bases at V and 0 bases at J, with 8 bases between the two ends. The CDR3 length is 14 residues. This chain's CDR3 is CASSQTFSGNTIYF. The CDR3 DNA is TGTGCCAGCAGCCAGACCTTCTCTGGAAACACCATATATTTT.

This clonotype turned up a few times. The chain joins TRBV15 to TRBJ2-5, with D possibly matching TRBD1 (5 bases). Germline V gene data show CDR1 as LNHNV and CDR2 as YYDKDF (reference sequence). The CDR3 runs to 17 residues. V lost 1 base and J 1 base, leaving 16 bases between the germline ends. The CDR3 region is CATSRVGTGTLQETQYF. The DNA of the CDR3 is TGTGCCACCAGCAGAGTGGGTACAGGTACCCTCCAAGAGACCCAGTACTTC.

The rearrangement uses TRBV20-1 and TRBJ2-5, with 9 nucleotides matching TRBD2. Trimming cost V 6 bases and J 4 bases; bases outside gene matches: 12. The CDR3 loop spans 15 amino acids. Germline CDR1 DFQATT, CDR2 SNEGSKA (reference sequence). The DNA for the CDR3 is TGCAGTGCCCCCGGGCTAGCGGGGCTCCTAGAGACCCAGTACTTC. Protein product: CSAPGLAGLLETQYF.

The J gene is TRBJ1-2, the V gene TRBV5-4, with D possibly matching TRBD1 (6 bases). This CDR3 contains 15 residues. Trimming stripped 0 bases from V and 3 bases from J, with 12 bases between. CDR1 is SGHNT and CDR2 is YYREEE in the germline V gene (reference sequence). The CDR3 DNA reads as TGTGCCAGCAGCTTGGCCGGGACACAATACTATGGCTACACCTTC. Encoded protein: CASSLAGTQYYGYTF.

This sequence joins TRBV6-1 and TRBJ2-7; 7 bases map to TRBD1. With V trimmed by 6 bases and J by 7 bases, 15 bases remained unmatched. The CDR3 consists of 15 residues. Per germline, CDR1 MNHNS and CDR2 SASEGT. The CDR3 coding sequence is TGTGCCAGCAGGACACTCGGGACAGCTTATTCGGAGCAGTACTTC. Its protein product is CASRTLGTAYSEQYF.

This clonotype was observed a few times. This chain joins TRBV5-1 and TRBJ1-4; no clear D gene. This CDR3 comprises 14 residues. Germline assignment: CDR1 SGHRS and CDR2 YFSETQ. Trimming removed 6 bases from V and 0 bases from J, with 9 bases in between. CDR3 nucleotide sequence: TGCGCCAGCACTTACACCTCAACTAATGAAAAACTGTTTTTT. Translated: CASTYTSTNEKLFF.

V gene TRBV4-2 combines with J gene TRBJ2-5; a possible D gene is TRBD2 (6 bases). In germline, CDR1 is LGHNA, CDR2 YNFKEQ. The CDR3 spans 15 residues. V lost 1 base and J lost 7, with 16 bases in between. CDR3 region: CASSQADGGLGTQYF. Here the CDR3 DNA reads TGTGCCAGCAGCCAAGCCGACGGGGGTCTGGGGACCCAGTACTTC.

In this sample, this clonotype turned up a few times. In DNA, the CDR3 is TGTGCCAGCAGGGAGGTAGGGACAGATACGCAGTATTTT. This sequence encodes CASREVGTDTQYF. V is TRBV6-2 or TRBV6-3 and J is TRBJ2-3; tentative D call: TRBD2 (5 bases). The germline V and J ends were trimmed by 6 bases and 3 bases, with 10 bases remaining between them. The germline V gene encodes CDR1 MNHEY and CDR2 SVGEGT. The CDR3 consists of 13 residues.

This clonotype was counted only a few times. The germline gene is not matched at one end of the junction; a read error may be the cause. The genes are TRBV20-1 and TRBJ1-2; D might be TRBD1 (6 bases). Per the germline V gene, CDR1 is DFQATT and CDR2 is SNEGSKA (reference sequence). The length of the CDR3 is 12 residues. CDR3 DNA sequence: TGCAGTGCGGTGGACAGCAGCTATGGCCACACCTTC. It specifies CSAVDSSYGHTF.

This clonotype was detected ten times or more. The V call is TRBV7-2, the J call TRBJ2-7; D is perhaps TRBD2 (5 bases). Germline-derived CDR1 and CDR2 are SGHTA and FQGNSA. V lost 2 bases, J lost 7 bases, and 6 bases lay in between. The CDR3 totals 11 residues. The CDR3 DNA is TGTGCCAGCAGCTTAAGGAGGGAGCAGTACTTC. It translates to CASSLRREQYF.

This clonotype was seen only once. In nucleotides, the CDR3 is TGTGCCAGCAGTTACGCAGCGGGAATCGACACCGGGGAGCTGTTTTTT. It yields the protein CASSYAAGIDTGELFF. The chain carries TRBV6-5 and TRBJ2-2; 7 bases map to TRBD2. With V trimmed by 2 bases and J by 3 bases, 6 bases remained unmatched. The CDR3 contains 16 residues. The germline gives CDR1 MNHEY, CDR2 SVGAGI.

In this sample, this clonotype turned up a few times. The chain carries TRBV4-1 and TRBJ1-2; 8 bases match TRBD1. Trimming took 1 base from V and 7 from J; bases not matched to a gene: 8. The CDR3 runs to 15 residues. Germline CDR1 reads MGHRA; CDR2 reads YSYEKL. This CDR3 is CASSQGWTGIIGYTF. The DNA for the CDR3 is TGCGCCAGCAGCCAAGGGTGGACAGGGATTATTGGCTACACCTTC.

This chain uses TRBV6-2 or TRBV6-3 with TRBJ2-5; D unresolved. Trimming shortened V by 0 bases and J by 5 bases, and 13 bases separated the two germline ends. Germline CDR1 is MNHEY and CDR2 is SVGEGT. This CDR3 is built from 15 residues. The CDR3 DNA reads TGTGCCAGCAGTTACTCGAGTGGACGGCGGGAGACCCAGTACTTC. This codes for CASSYSSGRRETQYF.